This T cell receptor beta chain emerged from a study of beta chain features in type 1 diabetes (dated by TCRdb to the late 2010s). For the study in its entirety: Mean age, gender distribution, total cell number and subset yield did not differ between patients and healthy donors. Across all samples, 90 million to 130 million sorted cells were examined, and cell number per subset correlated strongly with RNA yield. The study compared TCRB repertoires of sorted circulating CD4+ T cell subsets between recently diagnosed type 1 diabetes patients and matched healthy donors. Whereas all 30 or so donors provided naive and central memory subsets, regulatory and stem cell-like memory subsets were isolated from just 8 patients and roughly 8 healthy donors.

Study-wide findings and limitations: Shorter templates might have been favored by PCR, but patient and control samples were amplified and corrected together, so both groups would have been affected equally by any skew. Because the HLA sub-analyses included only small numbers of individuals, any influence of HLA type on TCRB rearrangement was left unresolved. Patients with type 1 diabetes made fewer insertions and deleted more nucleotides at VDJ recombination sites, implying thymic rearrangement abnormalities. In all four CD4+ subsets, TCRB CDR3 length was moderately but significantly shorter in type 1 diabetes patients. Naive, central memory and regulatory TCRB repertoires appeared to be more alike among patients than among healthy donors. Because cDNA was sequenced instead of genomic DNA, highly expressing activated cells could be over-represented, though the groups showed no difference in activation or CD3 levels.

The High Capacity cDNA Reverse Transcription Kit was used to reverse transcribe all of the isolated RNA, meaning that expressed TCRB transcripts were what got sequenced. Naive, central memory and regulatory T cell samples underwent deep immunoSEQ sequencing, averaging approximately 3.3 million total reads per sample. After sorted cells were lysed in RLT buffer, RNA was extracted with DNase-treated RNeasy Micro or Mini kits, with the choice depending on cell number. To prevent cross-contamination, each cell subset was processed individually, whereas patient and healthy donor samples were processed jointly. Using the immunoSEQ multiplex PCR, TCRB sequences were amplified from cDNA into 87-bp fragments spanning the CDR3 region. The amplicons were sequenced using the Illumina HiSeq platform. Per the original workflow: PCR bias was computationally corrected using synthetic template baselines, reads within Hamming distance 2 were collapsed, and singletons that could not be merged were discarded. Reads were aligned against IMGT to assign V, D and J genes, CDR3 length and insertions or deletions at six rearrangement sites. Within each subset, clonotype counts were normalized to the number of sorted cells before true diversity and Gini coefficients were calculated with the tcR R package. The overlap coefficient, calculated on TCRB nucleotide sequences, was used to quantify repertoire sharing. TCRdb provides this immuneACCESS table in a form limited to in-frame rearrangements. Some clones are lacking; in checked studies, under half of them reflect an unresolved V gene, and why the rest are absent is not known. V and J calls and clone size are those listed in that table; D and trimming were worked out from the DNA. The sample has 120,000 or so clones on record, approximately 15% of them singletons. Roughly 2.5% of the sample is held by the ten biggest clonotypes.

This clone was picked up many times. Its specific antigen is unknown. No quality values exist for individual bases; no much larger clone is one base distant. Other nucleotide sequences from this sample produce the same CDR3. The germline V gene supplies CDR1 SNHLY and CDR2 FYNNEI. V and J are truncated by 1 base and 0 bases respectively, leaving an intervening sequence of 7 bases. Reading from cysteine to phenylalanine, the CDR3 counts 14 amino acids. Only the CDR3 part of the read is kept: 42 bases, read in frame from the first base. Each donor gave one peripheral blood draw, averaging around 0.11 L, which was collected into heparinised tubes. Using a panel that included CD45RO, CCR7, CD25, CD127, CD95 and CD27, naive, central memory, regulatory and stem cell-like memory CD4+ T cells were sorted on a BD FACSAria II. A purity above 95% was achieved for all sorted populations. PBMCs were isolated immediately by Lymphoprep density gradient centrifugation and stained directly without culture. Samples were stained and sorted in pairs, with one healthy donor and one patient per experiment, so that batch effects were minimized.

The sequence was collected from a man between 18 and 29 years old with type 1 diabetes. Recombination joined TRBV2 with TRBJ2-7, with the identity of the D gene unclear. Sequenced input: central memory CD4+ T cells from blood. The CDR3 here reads CASSEGSYSYEQYF. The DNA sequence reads TGTGCCAGCAGTGAAGGCAGTTACTCCTACGAGCAGTACTTC.